The clone carrying this T cell receptor (beta chain) was picked up many times. This entry is derived from a study of T cell repertoires in cytomegalovirus infection. Each CDR3 protein gets one entry after TCRdb re-called the reads with MiXCR. The sample lists fewer than 80,000 distinct CDR3 sequences, around 3.4% occurring once. Unmatched junction bases numbered 12, after V lost 4 bases and J lost 4 bases. Germline V CDR1 and CDR2: SGHRS, YFSETQ. The CDR3 runs 16 residues. This TCR was recovered from a human donor in good health (CMV status not recorded). Some clones in this sample may be carry-over from other donors' samples. Sequencing was carried out using PBMCs. The chain uses TRBV5-1 and TRBJ2-5; TRBD1 aligns across 8 bases. CDR3 in amino acids: CASSLRARQGRETQYF. For the CDR3, the DNA is TGCGCCAGCAGCCTCCGAGCAAGACAGGGGCGAGAGACCCAGTACTTC.